Each of the 30 T cell receptor beta chains below was sequenced from the same sample in a study of T cell repertoires in cytomegalovirus infection. TCRdb ran MiXCR on the reads and lists one entry per CDR3 protein. The sample carries 350,000 to 400,000 distinct CDR3 sequences, approximately 30% recorded once. Which antigens these TCRs recognize remains unknown. The specimen comprised cultured PBMCs, sampled from culture after CMV antigen stimulation. These receptors were collected from a human donor in good health (CMV status not recorded). Some clones in this sample may be carry-over from other donors' samples.

The gene calls are TRBV6-1 and TRBJ2-1; 15 bases match TRBD2. The germline CDR1 and CDR2 sequences are MNHNS and SASEGT. The length of the CDR3 is 18 residues. V was clipped by 6 bases and J by 0 bases; unmatched bases: 6. CDR3 residues: CASRPGLAGGSSYNEQFF. The CDR3 bases are TGTGCCAGCAGACCGGGACTAGCGGGGGGAAGCTCCTACAATGAGCAGTTCTTC.

This clonotype was counted a few times. The chain couples TRBV7-2 to TRBJ2-1; D possibly corresponds to TRBD1 (6 bases). The CDR3 spans 15 residues. With 5 bases removed from V and 4 bases from J, the gap between germline ends came to 15 bases. CDR1 is SGHTA, CDR2 FQGNSA, per germline. The CDR3 sequence is CASSLGGGVYNEQFF. As DNA, the CDR3 is TGTGCCAGCAGCCTAGGGGGTGGGGTGTACAATGAGCAGTTCTTC. Full variable domain (missing parts from reference TRBV7-2 and TRBJ2-1): GAGVSQSPSNKVTEKGKDVELRCDPISGHTALYWYRQSLGQGLEFLIYFQGNSAPDKSGLPSDRFSAERTGGSVSTLTIQRTQQEDSAVYLCASSLGGGVYNEQFFGPGTRLTVL.

The rearrangement uses TRBV29-1 and TRBJ2-3; 8 positions agree with TRBD1. Trimming cost V 7 bases and J 7 bases; bases outside gene matches: 13. The germline gives CDR1 SQVTM, CDR2 ANQGSEA. The CDR3 has 14 amino acids. The CDR3 sequence is CSAVGQAKANTQYF. The DNA for the CDR3 is TGCAGCGCCGTGGGACAGGCCAAGGCAAATACGCAGTATTTT.

This clonotype was observed a handful of times. The chain recombines TRBV7-8 with TRBJ1-5; the D gene is possibly TRBD1 (5 bases). Germline CDR1 and CDR2: SGHVS and FQNEAQ. The V end lost 0 bases, the J end lost 4 bases, and 7 bases lay between the germline ends. The CDR3 consists of 14 residues. The CDR3 region has the DNA TGTGCCAGCAGCTTAGCGACAGAAAATCAGCCCCAGCATTTT. It encodes CASSLATENQPQHF.

The sample holds many counts of this clonotype. The V call is TRBV6-1, the J call TRBJ1-5; maybe TRBD1 (5 bases). The CDR3 runs 15 residues. V lost 6 bases and J 1 base, leaving 13 bases between the germline ends. Germline CDR1 MNHNS, CDR2 SASEGT. CDR3 loop: CASRPGRLSNQPQHF. For the CDR3, the DNA is TGTGCCAGCAGACCGGGACGTTTAAGCAATCAGCCCCAGCATTTT.

The genes are TRBV19 and TRBJ1-2; a possible D gene is TRBD1 (6 bases). This CDR3 region has 15 residues. CDR1 is LNHDA, CDR2 SQIVND, per germline (reference sequence). V lost 5 bases, J lost 0 bases, and 13 bases lay in between. Here the CDR3 reads CASSLRRQANYGYTF. CDR3 nucleotides: TGTGCCAGTAGTCTAAGGCGACAGGCTAACTATGGCTACACCTTC.

This clonotype was picked up many times. CDR3: CASSLSTGPGEDTQYF. The CDR3 nucleotides read TGTGCCAGCAGCTTATCGACAGGCCCCGGCGAAGATACGCAGTATTTT. V gene TRBV7-2 combines with J gene TRBJ2-3; maybe TRBD1 (6 bases). Between the trimmed V and J ends, which lost 2 bases and 5 bases, there was a span of 17 bases. This CDR3 is built from 16 residues. Germline CDR1 is SGHTA and CDR2 is FQGNSA. Full variable domain (outside the CDR3, taken from reference TRBV7-2 and TRBJ2-3): GAGVSQSPSNKVTEKGKDVELRCDPISGHTALYWYRQSLGQGLEFLIYFQGNSAPDKSGLPSDRFSAERTGGSVSTLTIQRTQQEDSAVYLCASSLSTGPGEDTQYFGPGTRLTVL.

On this clonotype itself: A much larger clone lies one base from this, so it may be a read error. The chain combines TRBV12-3 or TRBV12-4 with TRBJ1-4; D is unresolved. This CDR3 is built from 13 residues. In DNA form, the CDR3 reads TGTGCCAGCAGTTTAGCAACTAATGAACAACTGTTTTTT. It specifies CASSLATNEQLFF.

This clonotype was seen a few times. The V gene is TRBV10-3, the J gene TRBJ2-2; D not resolved. Per the germline V gene, CDR1 is ENHRY and CDR2 is SYGVKD. The CDR3 loop spans 15 amino acids. The V and J ends lost 2 bases and 2 bases respectively, with 9 bases between them. The CDR3 DNA follows: TGTGCCATCAGTGAGCTGACACTTAACACCGGGGAGCTGTTTTTT. Its translation is CAISELTLNTGELFF.

The V gene is TRBV4-3, the J gene TRBJ2-3, with 9 nucleotides matching TRBD2. This CDR3 comprises 17 residues. The germline V gene has CDR1 LGHNA and CDR2 YSLEER. Unmatched junction bases numbered 15, after V lost 3 bases and J lost 8 bases. The CDR3 here is CASSHPVAGVRAVTQYF. CDR3 sequence (DNA): TGCGCCAGCAGCCATCCGGTAGCGGGAGTACGGGCAGTTACGCAGTATTTT.

The chain recombines TRBV20-1 with TRBJ1-1; D call uncertain. V lost 4 bases, J lost 1 base, and 7 bases lay in between. CDR1 is DFQATT, CDR2 SNEGSKA, per germline (reference sequence). The CDR3 runs to 12 residues. CDR3 residues: CSANPGNTEAFF. The CDR3 coding sequence is TGCAGTGCTAACCCCGGGAACACTGAAGCTTTCTTT.

This CDR3 is CASSLTGSGQAYAETQYF. CDR3 nucleotides: TGTGCCAGCAGCTTAACAGGTTCCGGACAGGCATACGCGGAGACCCAGTACTTC. V is TRBV7-3 and J is TRBJ2-5; 7 bases align to TRBD1. Germline V gene lookup returns CDR1 SGHTA and CDR2 FQGTGA. V lost 0 bases, J lost 5 bases, and 15 bases stayed unmatched. The CDR3 contains 18 residues.

The chain joins TRBV19 to TRBJ2-1, with 8 bases lining up with TRBD2. The CDR3 is 15 amino acids. Unmatched junction bases numbered 8, after V lost 9 bases and J lost 1 base. The germline gives CDR1 LNHDA, CDR2 SQIVND (reference sequence). The CDR3 sequence is CASQAGTSSYNEQFF. The DNA of the CDR3 is TGTGCCAGCCAAGCCGGGACTAGTTCCTACAATGAGCAGTTCTTC. Using reference TRBV19 and TRBJ2-1 for the parts outside the CDR3, the full variable domain is DGGITQSPKYLFRKEGQNVTLSCEQNLNHDAMYWYRQDPGQGLRLIYYSQIVNDFQKGDIAEGYSVSREKKESFPLTVTSAQKNPTAFYLCASQAGTSSYNEQFFGPGTRLTVL.

V gene TRBV7-6 combines with J gene TRBJ1-4; possibly TRBD1 for D (5 bases). The V gene lost 0 bases and the J gene lost 1 base, with 9 bases spanning the gap. The V gene's germline CDR1 is SGHVS and CDR2 FNYEAQ. The CDR3 has 16 residues. This CDR3 reads CASSLAGAQTNEKLFF. DNA of the CDR3: TGTGCCAGCAGCTTAGCTGGGGCCCAAACTAATGAAAAACTGTTTTTT.

This clonotype was observed a few times. The chain links TRBV7-8 to TRBJ2-2; TRBD2 aligns across 9 bases. The germline gives CDR1 SGHVS, CDR2 FQNEAQ. Trimming at V came to 5 bases and at J to 1 base, leaving 5 bases not matched to a gene. The CDR3 spans 16 residues. The CDR3 loop reads CASSPRLAVNTGELFF. CDR3 DNA sequence: TGTGCCAGCAGCCCCCGACTAGCGGTGAACACCGGGGAGCTGTTTTTT.

The J gene is TRBJ1-5, the V gene TRBV28, with TRBD1 identical over 7 bases. V was clipped by 5 bases and J by 2 bases; unmatched bases: 12. Germline V gene lookup returns CDR1 MDHEN and CDR2 SYDVKM. The CDR3 totals 17 residues. The CDR3 bases are TGTGCCAGCAGTCCCCATACAGGGGTCGTTGGCAATCAGCCCCAGCATTTT. Its translation: CASSPHTGVVGNQPQHF. Full variable domain (remainder filled in from reference TRBV28 and TRBJ1-5): DVKVTQSSRYLVKRTGEKVFLECVQDMDHENMFWYRQDPGLGLRLIYFSYDVKMKEKGDIPEGYSVSREKKERFSLILESASTNQTSMYLCASSPHTGVVGNQPQHFGDGTRLSIL.

This clonotype occurred a few times. The chain has TRBV20-1 and TRBJ2-1; TRBD2 matches 9 bases. Germline values: CDR1 DFQATT, CDR2 SNEGSKA (reference sequence). Trimming at V came to 6 bases and at J to 10 bases, leaving 16 bases not matched to a gene. This CDR3 comprises 15 residues. The CDR3 DNA reads TGCAGTGCCCCACCGGGCGGGAGGGCCGGTTGGGAGCAGTTCTTC. It translates to CSAPPGGRAGWEQFF.

This clonotype occurred a few times. This chain links TRBV10-3 with TRBJ2-1; 11 positions match TRBD2. V shed 6 bases and J 9 bases; nucleotides not matched to a gene: 7. Germline V CDR1 and CDR2: ENHRY, SYGVKD. This CDR3 is built from 14 residues. In DNA form, the CDR3 reads TGTGCCATCAGGGGACTAGCGGAGTGGGGTGAGCAGTTCTTC. Translated: CAIRGLAEWGEQFF.

The CDR3, as DNA: TGCAGCGTTGAGCTGTGGGGGCAGGACACTGAAGCTTTCTTT. This codes for CSVELWGQDTEAFF. The chain uses TRBV29-1 and TRBJ1-1; possible D gene TRBD1, 6 bases. Per the germline V gene, CDR1 is SQVTM and CDR2 is ANQGSEA. V was cut by 3 bases and J by 3 bases, with 14 bases left in between. The length of the CDR3 is 14 residues.

This clonotype was counted many times. This chain links TRBV7-2 with TRBJ2-7, with 7 bases identical to TRBD1. V dropped 0 bases and J dropped 3; count of bases not matched to a gene: 11. The CDR3 covers 17 residues. The germline V gene has CDR1 SGHTA and CDR2 FQGNSA. The CDR3 nucleotides are TGTGCCAGCAGCTTAGCCGGGCTGGAGACAGGGAACTACGAGCAGTACTTC. Protein product: CASSLAGLETGNYEQYF.

The chain is built from TRBV2 and TRBJ2-1; TRBD2 matches 8 bases. This CDR3 has 15 residues. V was clipped by 8 bases and J by 2 bases; unmatched bases: 8. The germline V gene encodes CDR1 SNHLY and CDR2 FYNNEI. CDR3 nucleotides: TGTGCCAGCGACAGTAGCGGGGCCGCCTACAATGAGCAGTTCTTC. Translated: CASDSSGAAYNEQFF. Looking up the rest from reference TRBV2 and TRBJ2-1 gives the full variable domain: EPEVTQTPSHQVTQMGQEVILRCVPISNHLYFYWYRQILGQKVEFLVSFYNNEISEKSEIFDDQFSVERPDGSNFTLKIRSTKLEDSAMYFCASDSSGAAYNEQFFGPGTRLTVL.

The J gene is TRBJ2-1, the V gene TRBV7-9; TRBD2 aligns across 12 bases. There are 13 residues in the CDR3. CDR1 and CDR2 from the germline V gene are SEHNR and FQNEAQ (reference sequence). Trimming removed 4 bases from V and 11 bases from J; junction bases left unmatched: 3. CDR3 DNA: TGTGCCAGCAGCTCAGGACTAGCGGGGCAGCAGTTCTTC. This gives the protein CASSSGLAGQQFF.

Only a few counts were recorded for this clonotype. V gene TRBV7-6 combines with J gene TRBJ1-2; 8 bases agree with TRBD1. The trim removed 4 bases at V and 5 bases at J, leaving 9 bases unmatched. CDR3 length: 15 amino acids. The germline V gene has CDR1 SGHVS and CDR2 FNYEAQ. The CDR3 region has the DNA TGTGCCAGCAGCTCGGGGACAGGAAACTTATATGGCTACACCTTC. Encoded protein: CASSSGTGNLYGYTF.

The chain is built from TRBV7-2 and TRBJ2-5; D is possibly TRBD2 (6 bases). CDR1 SGHTA and CDR2 FQGNSA come from the germline V gene. This CDR3 region has 15 residues. Trimming pared 2 bases from V and 5 bases from J, leaving 15 bases between. The CDR3 protein is CASSLNSGGWETQYF. The DNA of the CDR3 is TGTGCCAGCAGCTTAAATAGCGGTGGCTGGGAGACCCAGTACTTC.

The V call is TRBV18, the J call TRBJ1-5; TRBD1 might be the D (5 bases). V was trimmed by 5 bases and J by 1 base, leaving 15 bases between them. Germline V gene data show CDR1 as KGHSH and CDR2 as LQKENI. There are 16 residues in the CDR3. In nucleotides, the CDR3 is TGTGCCAGCTCAACTACTACGGGGGGAAGCAATCAGCCCCAGCATTTT. Its translation: CASSTTTGGSNQPQHF.

The rearrangement links TRBV7-9 to TRBJ2-7; 9 positions match TRBD2. V gave up 5 bases and J gave up 2 bases; unmatched junction bases: 7. The CDR3 spans 15 residues. CDR1 and CDR2 (germline): SEHNR, FQNEAQ (reference sequence). The CDR3, as DNA: TGTGCCAGCAGCCCGGGACTAGCAGAAGCCTACGAGCAGTACTTC. Residues: CASSPGLAEAYEQYF.

The table lists this clonotype with many counts. The chain couples TRBV7-2 to TRBJ2-5; D remains ambiguous. The germline gives CDR1 SGHTA, CDR2 FQGNSA. This CDR3 is 15 amino acids long. The germline V and J ends were trimmed by 0 bases and 2 bases, with 10 bases remaining between them. The CDR3 region is CASSLAWGRQETQYF. The CDR3 region has the DNA TGTGCCAGCAGCTTAGCTTGGGGTAGGCAAGAGACCCAGTACTTC. Complete variable domain (other parts from reference TRBV7-2 and TRBJ2-5): GAGVSQSPSNKVTEKGKDVELRCDPISGHTALYWYRQSLGQGLEFLIYFQGNSAPDKSGLPSDRFSAERTGGSVSTLTIQRTQQEDSAVYLCASSLAWGRQETQYFGPGTRLLVL.

This clonotype was observed a few times. The gene calls are TRBV7-2 and TRBJ1-1; no firm D call. Germline lookup yields CDR1 SGHTA and CDR2 FQGNSA. The CDR3 runs to 16 residues. V lost 1 base and J lost 0, with 12 bases in between. CDR3 in amino acids: CASSLEIGPMNTEAFF. In DNA form, the CDR3 reads TGTGCCAGCAGCTTAGAGATAGGGCCGATGAACACTGAAGCTTTCTTT.

V gene TRBV20-1 combines with J gene TRBJ1-6; D unclear. The V end was cut by 5 bases, the J end by 5 bases, with 10 bases between. CDR3 size: 13 residues. Germline CDR1 reads DFQATT; CDR2 reads SNEGSKA (reference sequence). CDR3 protein: CSARSVDNSPLHF. As DNA, the CDR3 is TGCAGTGCTCGCTCAGTAGATAATTCACCCCTCCACTTT.

The chain joins TRBV6-2 or TRBV6-3 to TRBJ2-7, with 11 bases that match TRBD2. Trimming removed 4 bases from V and 5 bases from J; junction bases left unmatched: 7. This CDR3 is built from 15 residues. Looked up from germline, CDR1 is MNHEY and CDR2 is SVGEGT. This CDR3 is CASSSLAGVSNEQYV. CDR3 sequence (DNA): TGTGCCAGCAGTTCACTAGCGGGAGTATCCAACGAGCAGTACGTC.